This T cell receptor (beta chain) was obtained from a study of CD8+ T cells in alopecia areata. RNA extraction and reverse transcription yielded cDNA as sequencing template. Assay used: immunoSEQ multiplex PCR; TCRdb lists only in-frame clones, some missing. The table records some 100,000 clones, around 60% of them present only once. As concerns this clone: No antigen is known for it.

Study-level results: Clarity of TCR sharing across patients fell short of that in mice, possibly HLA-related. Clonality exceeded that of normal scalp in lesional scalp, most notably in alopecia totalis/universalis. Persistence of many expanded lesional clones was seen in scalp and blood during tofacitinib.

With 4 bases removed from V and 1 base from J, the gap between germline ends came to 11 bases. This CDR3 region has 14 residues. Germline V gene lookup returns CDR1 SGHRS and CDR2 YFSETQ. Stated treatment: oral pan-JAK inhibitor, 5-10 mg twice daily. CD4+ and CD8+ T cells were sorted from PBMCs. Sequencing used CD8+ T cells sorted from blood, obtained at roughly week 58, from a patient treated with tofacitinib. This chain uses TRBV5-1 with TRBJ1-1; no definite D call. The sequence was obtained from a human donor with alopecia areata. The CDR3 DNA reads TGCGCCAGCAGCCTACGCTTGGGGAACACTGAAGCTTTCTTT. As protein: CASSLRLGNTEAFF.